This entry is about one T cell receptor beta chain. The protocol was immunoSEQ multiplex PCR, while the TCRdb copy is restricted to in-frame clones and leaves out a portion. In the table there are approximately 97,000 clones, 90% to 95% of which are singletons. Germline CDR1 SGHAT, CDR2 FQNNGV. The CDR3 extends over 13 amino acids. The V and J ends lost 3 bases and 8 bases respectively, with 11 bases between them. These data are taken from a study of control samples from healthy donors and cancer patients. Sequencing input: blood. The V and J genes are TRBV11-2 and TRBJ2-1; D uncertain. This clonotype was obtained from a woman aged 18-30 years in good health. The CDR3 reads CASSFGLVDEQFF. Here the CDR3 DNA reads TGTGCCAGCAGCTTTGGGCTAGTCGATGAGCAGTTCTTC.